These T cell receptor beta chains were read from a single sample in a study of CD8 T cells in Susac syndrome. TCRdb ran MiXCR on the immunoSEQ multiplex PCR reads and lists one entry per CDR3 protein. The sample lists roughly 100,000 distinct CDR3 sequences, around 94% occurring once. The material sequenced was CD8+ T cells from PBMCs. The receptors here all came from a human donor with Susac syndrome. CDR3s include the opening cysteine and the closing phenylalanine or tryptophan. The D gene is left open where the match is weak. Clone size is given for some rows only: seen once, a few or many times, or a class if the clone is expanded.

CASSIWGAGEQYF | TGTGCCAGTAGTATCTGGGGGGCAGGCGAGCAGTACTTC | TRBJ2-7 | TRBV19 | NA | NA
CASSYWGTSGPEDTQYF | TGTGCCAGCAGTTACTGGGGTACTAGCGGACCCGAAGATACGCAGTATTTT | TRBJ2-3 | TRBV6-5 | NA | TRBD2
CASSERTGAPSYEQYF | TGTGCCAGCAGTGAACGAACAGGTGCACCCTCCTACGAGCAGTACTTC | TRBJ2-7 | TRBV25-1 | NA | NA
CSARDFERESNTGELFF | TGCAGTGCTAGAGACTTTGAGCGGGAATCGAACACCGGGGAGCTGTTTTTT | TRBJ2-2 | TRBV20-1 | NA | TRBD2
CASSVSRELFF | TGTGCCAGCAGCGTATCTAGGGAGCTGTTTTTT | TRBJ2-2 | TRBV9 | NA | NA
CASSRGTYGELFF | TGTGCCAGCAGCCGCGGGACTTACGGGGAGCTGTTTTTT | TRBJ2-2 | TRBV14 | NA | NA
CSARANQGSNQPQHF | TGCAGTGCTAGAGCGAATCAGGGTAGCAATCAGCCCCAGCATTTT | TRBJ1-5 | TRBV20-1 | NA | NA
CASSQGRGRITKNIQYF | TGTGCCAGCAGCCAAGGCAGGGGCAGGATTACCAAAAACATTCAGTACTTC | TRBJ2-4 | TRBV3-1 | NA | NA
CASSPREGLTEAFF | TGCGCCAGCAGCCCAAGGGAAGGGCTCACTGAAGCTTTCTTT | TRBJ1-1 | TRBV4-1 | NA | NA
CASSQDSGSSYNSPLHF | TGCGCCAGCAGCCAAGATTCAGGAAGCTCCTATAATTCACCCCTCCACTTT | TRBJ1-6 | TRBV4-3 | NA | NA
CASSLSTGRDYGYTF | TGTGCCAGCAGTTTATCGACAGGGCGGGACTATGGCTACACCTTC | TRBJ1-2 | TRBV27 | once | TRBD1
CASSSETGMYEQYF | TGTGCCAGCAGCTCAGAGACAGGGATGTACGAGCAGTACTTC | TRBJ2-7 | TRBV7-8 | NA | TRBD1
CASKVRGTDYGYTF | TGTGCCAGTAAAGTTCGGGGTACGGACTATGGCTACACCTTC | TRBJ1-2 | TRBV19 | NA | NA
CASSFSQRSGGQETQYF | TGTGCCAGCAGCTTTTCGCAGCGCAGCGGGGGTCAAGAGACCCAGTACTTC | TRBJ2-5 | TRBV7-9 | NA | TRBD2
CASRDGPNQPQHF | TGTGCCAGCAGGGACGGTCCGAATCAGCCCCAGCATTTT | TRBJ1-5 | TRBV12-3/TRBV12-4 | NA | NA
CAISETLNRYEQYF | TGTGCCATCAGTGAGACCCTGAACCGATACGAGCAGTACTTC | TRBJ2-7 | TRBV10-3 | NA | NA
CASSPGGPNEQFF | TGTGCCAGCAGCCCCGGGGGCCCTAATGAGCAGTTCTTC | TRBJ2-1 | TRBV7-9 | NA | NA
CSALGGSGGLDEQFF | TGCAGTGCCCTCGGGGGTAGCGGGGGGTTGGATGAGCAGTTCTTC | TRBJ2-1 | TRBV20-1 | NA | TRBD2
CSASEDRGTYNEQFF | TGCAGTGCTAGTGAGGACAGGGGCACCTACAATGAGCAGTTCTTC | TRBJ2-1 | TRBV20-1 | once | TRBD1
CASGTYREAGELFF | TGTGCCAGCGGGACATACAGGGAGGCCGGGGAGCTGTTTTTT | TRBJ2-2 | TRBV6-5 | NA | NA
CASSFGNTGELFF | TGTGCCAGCAGTTTTGGGAACACCGGGGAGCTGTTTTTT | TRBJ2-2 | TRBV27 | NA | NA
CASSPSGGSSPLHF | TGTGCCAGCAGTCCCAGTGGCGGGAGTTCACCCCTCCACTTT | TRBJ1-6 | TRBV6-1 | NA | NA
CASRMGPSYEQYF | TGCGCCAGCAGGATGGGCCCCTCCTACGAGCAGTACTTC | TRBJ2-7 | TRBV5-1 | NA | NA
CASSLVLADYGYTF | TGTGCCAGCAGCTTAGTTCTCGCCGACTATGGCTACACCTTC | TRBJ1-2 | TRBV7-9 | NA | NA
CSARGLTSGPGRNEQFF | TGCAGTGCTCGGGGGCTCACTAGCGGCCCGGGGCGGAATGAGCAGTTCTTC | TRBJ2-1 | TRBV20-1 | NA | TRBD2
CASSRGYVYGYTF | TGTGCCAGCAGCCGAGGGTACGTCTATGGCTACACCTTC | TRBJ1-2 | TRBV9 | NA | NA
CASSQGREQFF | TGTGCCAGCAGCCAAGGGAGGGAGCAGTTCTTC | TRBJ2-1 | TRBV3-1 | NA | NA
CATSELKYAYNEQFF | TGTGCCACCAGTGAATTAAAGTACGCCTACAATGAGCAGTTCTTC | TRBJ2-1 | TRBV24-1 | NA | NA
CASSPGALSTDTQYF | TGTGCCAGCAGCCCCGGGGCCCTTAGCACAGATACGCAGTATTTT | TRBJ2-3 | TRBV14 | NA | NA
CASSDAPGDEQFF | TGTGCCAGCAGTGACGCCCCAGGAGATGAGCAGTTCTTC | TRBJ2-1 | TRBV6-4 | NA | NA
CSARDGKRVTSPLHF | TGCAGTGCTAGAGATGGAAAGCGGGTTACTTCACCCCTCCACTTT | TRBJ1-6 | TRBV20-1 | NA | NA
CASSLASPAKAETQYF | TGTGCCAGCAGTTTAGCGTCCCCAGCAAAGGCAGAGACCCAGTACTTC | TRBJ2-5 | TRBV12-3/TRBV12-4 | NA | NA
CASSDDRVSGDEQFF | TGTGCCAGCAGTGACGACCGGGTTTCAGGGGATGAGCAGTTCTTC | TRBJ2-1 | TRBV25-1 | once | NA
CASSLTGTPPYEQYF | TGCGCCAGCAGCTTAACAGGGACCCCTCCCTACGAGCAGTACTTC | TRBJ2-7 | TRBV5-1 | NA | NA
CASSFGQGLNTEAFF | TGTGCCAGCAGTTTCGGGCAAGGGCTGAACACTGAAGCTTTCTTT | TRBJ1-1 | TRBV12-3/TRBV12-4 | NA | NA
CASSETRGYTF | TGTGCCAGCAGTGAAACCCGGGGCTACACCTTC | TRBJ1-2 | TRBV2 | NA | NA
CASGGLAEQETQYF | TGTGCCAGCGGGGGACTAGCGGAACAAGAGACCCAGTACTTC | TRBJ2-5 | TRBV12-3/TRBV12-4 | NA | TRBD2
CASSVRRGPLDGYTF | TGTGCCAGCAGCGTACGAAGGGGGCCCCTCGATGGCTACACCTTC | TRBJ1-2 | TRBV9 | NA | TRBD1
CSAIKRQISGNTIYF | TGCAGTGCTATCAAGAGACAGATCTCTGGAAACACCATATATTTT | TRBJ1-3 | TRBV20-1 | NA | NA
CASSLGRSQVPDIQYF | TGTGCCAGCAGCTTAGGCCGGTCTCAGGTTCCGGACATTCAGTACTTC | TRBJ2-4 | TRBV7-2 | NA | NA
CASRPSGQGTGELFF | TGTGCCAGCAGACCTTCGGGACAGGGTACCGGGGAGCTGTTTTTT | TRBJ2-2 | TRBV9 | NA | TRBD1
CASSFTSGGANTGELFF | TGTGCCAGCAGCTTTACTAGCGGGGGGGCAAACACCGGGGAGCTGTTTTTT | TRBJ2-2 | TRBV7-3 | NA | TRBD2
CASSLALDSTDTQYF | TGCGCCAGCAGCTTGGCCCTGGACAGCACAGATACGCAGTATTTT | TRBJ2-3 | TRBV5-1 | NA | NA
CSARDRQVGGGSYGYTF | TGCAGTGCTAGAGATCGGCAGGTTGGGGGAGGGAGTTATGGCTACACCTTC | TRBJ1-2 | TRBV20-1 | NA | NA
CASSLGPRPDREQYF | TGTGCCAGCAGCTTGGGTCCTAGACCGGACAGGGAGCAGTACTTC | TRBJ2-7 | TRBV5-4 | NA | TRBD1
CASTPGLGKADTQYF | TGTGCCAGCACCCCCGGGCTGGGGAAAGCAGATACGCAGTATTTT | TRBJ2-3 | TRBV7-9 | NA | NA
CASGGGVMNTEAFF | TGTGCCAGCGGGGGGGGTGTAATGAACACTGAAGCTTTCTTT | TRBJ1-1 | TRBV12-3/TRBV12-4 | NA | NA
CASSVGGGASPLHF | TGTGCCAGCAGCGTGGGAGGTGGGGCTTCACCCCTCCACTTT | TRBJ1-6 | TRBV9 | NA | NA
CASSVGASGANVLTF | TGTGCCAGCAGCGTCGGGGCTTCTGGGGCCAACGTCCTGACTTTC | TRBJ2-6 | TRBV9 | NA | NA
CASSSPGTSATEAFF | TGTGCCAGCAGCTCACCGGGGACTTCGGCCACTGAAGCTTTCTTT | TRBJ1-1 | TRBV7-9 | NA | NA
CASSSRLAGGLEQYF | TGTGCCAGCAGCTCGAGACTAGCGGGGGGTCTCGAGCAGTACTTC | TRBJ2-7 | TRBV7-9 | NA | TRBD2
CASSVRSNQPQHF | TGTGCCAGCAGCGTACGTAGCAATCAGCCCCAGCATTTT | TRBJ1-5 | TRBV9 | NA | NA
CSARVLGDEKLFF | TGCAGTGCTAGAGTCCTGGGAGACGAAAAACTGTTTTTT | TRBJ1-4 | TRBV20-1 | NA | NA
CASSLYGTGDTEAFF | TGTGCCAGCAGTTTATACGGGACAGGGGACACTGAAGCTTTCTTT | TRBJ1-1 | TRBV27 | NA | TRBD1